The present entry profiles one T cell receptor (beta chain) with its context. Only in-frame clones appear in the TCRdb table, and some are missing; sequencing was by immunoSEQ multiplex PCR. The table shows tens of thousands of clones, with 80% to 95% occurring only once. The sample belongs to a study of T cell changes during pregnancy in multiple sclerosis. Material: CD8+ T cells from peripheral blood mononuclear cells, obtained before pregnancy. The sequence derives from a female donor with multiple sclerosis, enrolled in a pregnancy study.

CDR3 region: CASSQGQGWTEAFF. CDR3 coding DNA: TGCGCCAGCAGCCAAGGACAGGGTTGGACTGAAGCTTTCTTT. V usage is TRBV4-1 and J usage is TRBJ1-1; 7 positions agree with TRBD1. This CDR3 has 14 residues. CDR1 and CDR2 from the germline V gene are MGHRA and YSYEKL. Trimming removed 1 base from V and 5 bases from J; junction bases left unmatched: 4.